The 28 T cell receptor beta chains given below trace back to one sample, sequenced in a study of PD-L1 blockade in urothelial cancer. Time point given: pretreatment peripheral blood. Produced via immunoSEQ multiplex PCR; TCRdb's table is partial and in-frame only. The table lists about 85,000 clones, about 85% of them singletons. This sample comprised PBMCs, obtained around atezolizumab (anti-PD-L1) treatment. These receptors were obtained from a man in his fifties or sixties with urothelial cancer.

The chain links TRBV5-1 to TRBJ2-3, with D possibly being TRBD2 (6 bases). The germline V gene has CDR1 SGHRS and CDR2 YFSETQ. The CDR3 spans 13 residues. Trimming stripped 4 bases from V and 4 bases from J, with 10 bases between. The CDR3 reads CASSGRIPDTQYF. For the CDR3, the DNA is TGCGCCAGCAGCGGGAGGATACCAGATACGCAGTATTTT.

The J gene is TRBJ2-2, the V gene TRBV5-4; 9 bases are shared with TRBD1. Germline V gene data show CDR1 as SGHNT and CDR2 as YYREEE (reference sequence). The CDR3 is made up of 14 amino acids. Trimming cost V 3 bases and J 9 bases; bases outside gene matches: 6. CDR3 sequence (DNA): TGTGCCAGCAGCTCGGAGGGACAGGGAAGGGAGCTGTTTTTT. This gives the protein CASSSEGQGRELFF.

The DNA of the CDR3 is TGTGCCAGCAGCCGAGTGGGCAGGGGGACCTCTGGAAACACCATATATTTT. Protein: CASSRVGRGTSGNTIYF. The chain joins TRBV7-9 to TRBJ1-3, with TRBD1 matching over 7 bases. The germline V gene has CDR1 SEHNR and CDR2 FQNEAQ (reference sequence). The junction had 10 bases not matched to a gene; V was cut back by 5 bases and J by 0 bases. The CDR3 extends over 17 amino acids.

This clone occurred once. This sequence joins TRBV19 and TRBJ2-7, with a weak D call TRBD1 (5 bases). The V gene lost 4 bases and the J gene lost 4 bases, with 8 bases spanning the gap. The CDR3 sequence is 12 residues long. Germline V CDR1 and CDR2: LNHDA, SQIVND (reference sequence). The CDR3 protein is CASSSDSYEQYF. The DNA for the CDR3 is TGTGCCAGTAGTAGTGACAGTTACGAGCAGTACTTC.

This sequence joins TRBV6-4 and TRBJ2-3; 9 bases match TRBD2. This CDR3 spans 13 amino acids. Germline values: CDR1 MRHNA, CDR2 SNTAGT. The trim removed 4 bases at V and 10 bases at J, leaving 6 bases unmatched. Written as DNA, the CDR3 is TGTGCCAGCAGTGCCCAGAGACTAGCGGCGCAGTATTTT. This encodes CASSAQRLAAQYF.

Comments on this clone: A junction end diverges from the germline sequence, so it may reflect a read error. The gene calls are TRBV6-5 and TRBJ2-1; tentatively, D is TRBD2 (6 bases). The germline V gene has CDR1 MNHEY and CDR2 SVGAGI. The CDR3 is 12 amino acids. This CDR3 is CITGTGMNEQFF. As DNA, the CDR3 is TGCATAACGGGGACTGGGATGAATGAGCAGTTCTTC.

The gene calls are TRBV9 and TRBJ1-2; TRBD1 matches 10 bases. CDR3 length: 14 residues. Germline V lookup: CDR1 SGDLS, CDR2 YYNGEE. The V segment lost 2 bases and the J segment 7 bases; nucleotides outside the gene matches: 5. DNA for the CDR3: TGTGCCAGCAGCGTCCAGACAGGGGGCCGTGGCTACACCTTC. Translated: CASSVQTGGRGYTF.

The V gene is TRBV25-1, the J gene TRBJ1-2, with D tentatively TRBD1 (5 bases). This CDR3 contains 13 residues. The germline gives CDR1 MGHDK, CDR2 SYGVNS. V was pared by 4 bases and J by 7 bases, with 13 bases between. CDR3 residues: CASSGGTSRGYTF. The CDR3 DNA is TGTGCCAGCAGTGGTGGGACTAGTCGTGGCTACACCTTC.

Points on this clone: At one of its ends the junction is not consistent with the germline gene, which may arise from a read error. The rearrangement uses TRBV4-3 and TRBJ2-7; D gene uncertain. The CDR3 is made up of 14 amino acids. Germline-derived CDR1 and CDR2 are LGHNA and YSLEER. CDR3 DNA: TGCGCCAGCAGCCAAGGAGCCTTCTCCCACGAGCAGTACTTC. Encoded protein: CASSQGAFSHEQYF.

The chain joins TRBV2 to TRBJ2-3; 9 nucleotides match TRBD1. The germline gives CDR1 SNHLY, CDR2 FYNNEI. The CDR3 is made up of 14 amino acids. V lost 7 bases and J lost 3; bases outside the gene matches: 5. CDR3 DNA sequence: TGTGCCAGCAACCGACAGGGGGTGACAGATACGCAGTATTTT. This encodes CASNRQGVTDTQYF.

This clone was detected a few times. The chain links TRBV11-3 to TRBJ1-1; 8 positions agree with TRBD1. This CDR3 region has 14 residues. Germline trimming cut 3 bases from V and 5 bases from J; bases unmatched to any gene: 5. Germline CDR1 is SGHNT and CDR2 is YENEEA. CDR3 sequence: CASSFGQGGTEAFF. The CDR3 nucleotides are TGTGCCAGCAGCTTTGGACAGGGAGGGACTGAAGCTTTCTTT.

This rearrangement joins TRBV25-1 to TRBJ1-3; D might be TRBD1 (5 bases). Looked up from germline, CDR1 is MGHDK and CDR2 is SYGVNS. The CDR3 has 17 residues. Trimming shortened V by 2 bases and J by 6 bases, and 20 bases separated the two germline ends. The CDR3: CASSEGGRGTSPNTIYF. The CDR3 region has the DNA TGTGCCAGCAGTGAAGGGGGTCGGGGGACCTCGCCAAACACCATATATTTT.

The genes are TRBV9 and TRBJ2-5; D is perhaps TRBD2 (6 bases). Trimming removed 0 bases at V and 1 base at J, with 7 bases between. Germline V gene lookup returns CDR1 SGDLS and CDR2 YYNGEE. The length of the CDR3 is 14 residues. Here the CDR3 DNA reads TGTGCCAGCAGCGTAGTCGGGGGCCAAGAGACCCAGTACTTC. It specifies CASSVVGGQETQYF.

V gene TRBV5-4 combines with J gene TRBJ2-3; 8 nucleotides match TRBD2. Germline V gives CDR1 SGHNT, CDR2 YYREEE (reference sequence). CDR3 length: 14 residues. Unmatched junction bases numbered 4, after V lost 3 bases and J lost 4 bases. In DNA, the CDR3 is TGTGCCAGCAGCTCCGGGACTAGGCCAGATACGCAGTATTTT. Its protein product is CASSSGTRPDTQYF.

The chain combines TRBV7-2 with TRBJ2-4, with 10 bases lining up with TRBD2. This CDR3 is 14 amino acids long. V gave up 5 bases and J gave up 7 bases; unmatched junction bases: 5. Germline-derived CDR1 and CDR2 are SGHTA and FQGNSA. The CDR3 region has the DNA TGTGCCAGCAGCCCGGGACTAGCGAACAACATTCAGTACTTC. Its protein is CASSPGLANNIQYF.

In regard to this clone: One end of the junction does not line up with germline, which may come from a read error. CDR3 protein: CASTPTSGGPVTVF. CDR3 bases: TGTGCCAGTACCCCGACTAGCGGGGGGCCCGTCACGGTCTTC. The chain uses TRBV19 and TRBJ2-1; TRBD2 agrees at 13 bases. The CDR3 spans 14 residues. The germline CDR1 and CDR2 sequences are LNHDA and SQIVND (reference sequence).

This chain joins TRBV11-3 and TRBJ2-5, with D perhaps TRBD1 (6 bases). CDR1 SGHNT and CDR2 YENEEA come from the germline V gene. The CDR3 has 15 residues. The ends were cut back, 7 bases at V and 5 bases at J, with 20 bases in the middle. CDR3 sequence (DNA): TGTGCCAGCACCCAACGACAGACAGGCTACGAGACCCAGTACTTC. It is translated as CASTQRQTGYETQYF. Full variable domain (outside the CDR3, taken from reference TRBV11-3 and TRBJ2-5): EAGVVQSPRYKIIEKKQPVAFWCNPISGHNTLYWYLQNLGQGPELLIRYENEEAVDDSQLPKDRFSAERLKGVDSTLKIQPAELGDSAVYLCASTQRQTGYETQYFGPGTRLLVL.

This clone has more than one count but fewer than ten. The chain recombines TRBV28 with TRBJ1-4; 8 bases align to TRBD1. The CDR3 is 14 amino acids. Germline lookup yields CDR1 MDHEN and CDR2 SYDVKM. The V gene end was trimmed by 4 bases and the J gene end by 7 bases; junction bases not matched to a gene: 5. The CDR3 sequence is CASSSGTGGEKLFF. For the CDR3, the DNA is TGTGCCAGCAGTTCCGGGACAGGCGGTGAAAAACTGTTTTTT.

This chain joins TRBV28 and TRBJ1-1; D gene ambiguous. The CDR3 sequence is 13 residues long. Trimming pared 1 base from V and 1 base from J, leaving 4 bases between. CDR1 is MDHEN and CDR2 is SYDVKM in the germline V gene. CDR3 amino acids: CASSLSGNTEAFF. CDR3 bases: TGTGCCAGCAGTTTATCAGGGAACACTGAAGCTTTCTTT.

As regards this clone: The sample holds other DNA sequences that translate to the same CDR3. The chain employs TRBV11-2 and TRBJ2-7; D unresolved. Trimming took 5 bases from V and 4 from J, leaving 3 bases between them. The CDR3 is 10 amino acids. Germline lookup yields CDR1 SGHAT and CDR2 FQNNGV. Here the CDR3 reads CASSHYEQYF. DNA of the CDR3: TGTGCCAGCAGCCATTACGAGCAGTACTTC.

This chain links TRBV10-3 with TRBJ1-5; the match to TRBD1 covers 7 bases. Germline loops: CDR1 ENHRY, CDR2 SYGVKD. The CDR3 totals 14 residues. The V segment lost 2 bases and the J segment 4 bases; nucleotides outside the gene matches: 2. CDR3 sequence (DNA): TGTGCCATCAGTGAGGAGGGACAGAATCAGCCCCAGCATTTT. Translating it yields CAISEEGQNQPQHF.

This chain uses TRBV2 with TRBJ2-2; 8 bases agree with TRBD2. This CDR3 contains 13 residues. The ends lost 8 bases at V and 7 bases at J; junction bases unmatched: 6. The germline V gene has CDR1 SNHLY and CDR2 FYNNEI. DNA for the CDR3: TGTGCCAGCTGGGTCGGGGGGGGCGGGGAGCTGTTTTTT. This sequence encodes CASWVGGGGELFF. The complete variable domain, with remaining parts taken from reference TRBV2 and TRBJ2-2, reads EPEVTQTPSHQVTQMGQEVILRCVPISNHLYFYWYRQILGQKVEFLVSFYNNEISEKSEIFDDQFSVERPDGSNFTLKIRSTKLEDSAMYFCASWVGGGGELFFGEGSRLTVL.

The chain combines TRBV4-3 with TRBJ2-1; 11 positions agree with TRBD2. V was pared by 3 bases and J by 7 bases, with 5 bases of the junction left unmatched. Germline V gene data show CDR1 as LGHNA and CDR2 as YSLEER. CDR3 length equals 15 residues. CDR3 residues: CASSHARTSGNEQFF. The CDR3 coding sequence is TGCGCCAGCAGCCACGCGAGGACTAGCGGGAATGAGCAGTTCTTC.

The chain joins TRBV27 to TRBJ2-6; possibly TRBD2 for D (6 bases). The germline V gene has CDR1 MNHEY and CDR2 SMNVEV (reference sequence). The CDR3 is made up of 17 amino acids. Trimming removed 3 bases at V and 0 bases at J, with 12 bases between. The CDR3 protein is CASSLAGRRSGANVLTF. In DNA, the CDR3 is TGTGCCAGCAGTTTGGCGGGACGGCGCTCTGGGGCCAACGTCCTGACTTTC.

This chain connects TRBV9 to TRBJ2-3; TRBD1 is a possible D gene (6 bases). The length of the CDR3 is 16 residues. Germline V gives CDR1 SGDLS, CDR2 YYNGEE. V was shortened by 3 bases and J by 2 bases, with 16 bases between the two germline ends. The CDR3 DNA is TGTGCCAGCAGCGCGACCAGGACAGTCCCCACAGATACGCAGTATTTT. Its protein is CASSATRTVPTDTQYF.

The V and J genes are TRBV7-8 and TRBJ2-7, with D possibly matching TRBD2 (6 bases). CDR3 length: 14 amino acids. In germline, CDR1 is SGHVS, CDR2 FQNEAQ. V was clipped by 4 bases and J by 3 bases, with 13 bases between them. The DNA for the CDR3 is TGTGCCAGCAGCTGGGACTCACTTGACTACGAGCAGTACTTC. This sequence encodes CASSWDSLDYEQYF.

The chain employs TRBV2 and TRBJ2-5; 8 bases map to TRBD1. CDR1 is SNHLY and CDR2 is FYNNEI in the germline V gene. The CDR3 extends over 16 amino acids. V was pared by 7 bases and J by 5 bases, with 15 bases of the junction left unmatched. This chain's CDR3 is CASTEGAGQGWETQYF. Here the CDR3 DNA reads TGTGCCAGCACCGAGGGGGCCGGACAGGGCTGGGAGACCCAGTACTTC.

The rearrangement links TRBV20-1 to TRBJ1-2, with TRBD1 identical over 11 bases. The CDR3 loop spans 11 amino acids. Per the germline V gene, CDR1 is DFQATT and CDR2 is SNEGSKA (reference sequence). V lost 5 bases to trimming and J lost 8 bases; unmatched junction nucleotides: 1. DNA of the CDR3: TGCAGTGCTGGACAGGGGGCGGGCTACACCTTC. This gives the protein CSAGQGAGYTF.